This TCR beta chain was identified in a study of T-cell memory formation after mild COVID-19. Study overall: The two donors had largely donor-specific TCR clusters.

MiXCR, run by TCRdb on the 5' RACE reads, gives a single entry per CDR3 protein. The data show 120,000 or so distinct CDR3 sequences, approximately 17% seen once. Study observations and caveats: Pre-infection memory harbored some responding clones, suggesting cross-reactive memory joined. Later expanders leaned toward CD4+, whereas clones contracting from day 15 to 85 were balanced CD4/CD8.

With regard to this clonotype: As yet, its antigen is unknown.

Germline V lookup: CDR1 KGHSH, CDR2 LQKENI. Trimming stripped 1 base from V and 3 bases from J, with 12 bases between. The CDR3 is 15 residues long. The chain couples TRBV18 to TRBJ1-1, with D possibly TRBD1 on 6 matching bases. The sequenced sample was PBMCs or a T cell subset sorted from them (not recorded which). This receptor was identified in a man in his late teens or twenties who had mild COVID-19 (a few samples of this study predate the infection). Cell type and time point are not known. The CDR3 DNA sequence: TGTGCCAGCTCACCACGAACACAGGGACACACTGAAGCTTTCTTT. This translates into CASSPRTQGHTEAFF.